This is a list of T cell receptor beta chains from one sample in a study of blood T cell repertoires in COVID-19. TCRdb's table, derived via immunoSEQ multiplex PCR, lists solely in-frame clones and lacks some. The sample holds roughly 190,000 clones, 80% to 85% seen once. The sequenced sample consisted of peripheral blood. The receptors were gathered from a human donor with acute or convalescent COVID-19. The donor label of this sample is uncertain. CDR3s include the opening cysteine and the closing phenylalanine or tryptophan. Fields, in order: J gene, D gene, CDR3 length, clone size, V gene, CDR3 DNA, CDR3 protein. The D gene is left open where the match is weak. For some rows the clone size is stated as once, few or many, or as a class when expanded; others skip it.

j_gene: TRBJ1-1; d_gene: NA; len: 15; abundance: NA; v_gene: TRBV6-6; CDR3nt: TGTGCCAGCAGACTCGACAGGCCTTTAGACACTGAAGCTTTCTTT; CDR3aa: CASRLDRPLDTEAFF
j_gene: TRBJ2-7; d_gene: NA; len: 13; abundance: NA; v_gene: TRBV19; CDR3nt: TGTGCCAGTAGTCCCACTTCATACGGGGATCCGTACTTC; CDR3aa: CASSPTSYGDPYF
j_gene: TRBJ1-1; d_gene: TRBD1; len: 15; abundance: NA; v_gene: TRBV18; CDR3nt: TGTGCCAGCTCACCCAGGACAGGGGAGGGGACTGAAGCTTTCTTT; CDR3aa: CASSPRTGEGTEAFF
j_gene: TRBJ1-3; d_gene: NA; len: 14; abundance: NA; v_gene: TRBV7-9; CDR3nt: TGTGCCACCGGGGGAGGGCCCGTTGGAAACACCATATATTTT; CDR3aa: CATGGGPVGNTIYF
j_gene: TRBJ2-2; d_gene: NA; len: 16; abundance: NA; v_gene: TRBV30; CDR3nt: TGTGCCTGGAGGTCCGCCCGGACAGCGAACACCGGGGAGCTGTTTTTT; CDR3aa: CAWRSARTANTGELFF
j_gene: TRBJ1-5; d_gene: NA; len: 13; abundance: NA; v_gene: TRBV30; CDR3nt: TGTGCCTGGAGTGAGCTCTCGAATCAGCCCCAGCATTTT; CDR3aa: CAWSELSNQPQHF
j_gene: TRBJ2-2; d_gene: NA; len: 15; abundance: NA; v_gene: TRBV6-6; CDR3nt: TGTGCCAGCAGCCCGGAGGCCCCGAACACCGGGGAGCTGTTTTTT; CDR3aa: CASSPEAPNTGELFF
j_gene: TRBJ1-1; d_gene: TRBD1; len: 17; abundance: few; v_gene: TRBV14; CDR3nt: TGTGCCAGCAGCCAAGTTTGGACAGGGAAGAAAGTCACTGAAGCTTTCTTT; CDR3aa: CASSQVWTGKKVTEAFF
j_gene: TRBJ1-1; d_gene: TRBD1; len: 15; abundance: NA; v_gene: TRBV19; CDR3nt: TGTGCCAGTAGTCCTCAGGGGCAGGGGGTAACTGAAGCTTTCTTT; CDR3aa: CASSPQGQGVTEAFF
j_gene: TRBJ1-5; d_gene: NA; len: 15; abundance: NA; v_gene: TRBV6-5; CDR3nt: TGTGCCTCGCGACGGGTCGGCCTTAGCAATCAGCCCCAGCATTTT; CDR3aa: CASRRVGLSNQPQHF
j_gene: TRBJ1-4; d_gene: NA; len: 15; abundance: once; v_gene: TRBV19; CDR3nt: TGTGCCAGTAGTACGACCAAAGACGGGAATGAAAAACTGTTTTTT; CDR3aa: CASSTTKDGNEKLFF
j_gene: TRBJ2-1; d_gene: NA; len: 12; abundance: NA; v_gene: TRBV11-1; CDR3nt: TGTGCCAGCAGACTTGACAGCCGGAGTCTGTTCTTC; CDR3aa: CASRLDSRSLFF
j_gene: TRBJ2-7; d_gene: NA; len: 14; abundance: NA; v_gene: TRBV7-8; CDR3nt: TGTGCCAGCAGCTCGCTGACAGTCTCCTACGAGCAGTACTTC; CDR3aa: CASSSLTVSYEQYF
j_gene: TRBJ2-1; d_gene: TRBD2; len: 14; abundance: NA; v_gene: TRBV10-3; CDR3nt: TGTGCCATCAGCCAGACTAGCGGGAGACATGAGCAGTTCTTC; CDR3aa: CAISQTSGRHEQFF
j_gene: TRBJ2-1; d_gene: TRBD2; len: 15; abundance: NA; v_gene: TRBV7-7; CDR3nt: TGTGCCAGCAGCGTGACTAGCGGGAGTATAAATGAGCAGTTCTTC; CDR3aa: CASSVTSGSINEQFF
j_gene: TRBJ2-6; d_gene: TRBD1; len: 18; abundance: NA; v_gene: TRBV5-5; CDR3nt: TGTGCCAGCAGCTTGGCCATGACAGGGGGAAATGGGGCCAACGTCCTGACTTTC; CDR3aa: CASSLAMTGGNGANVLTF
j_gene: TRBJ2-5; d_gene: NA; len: 15; abundance: NA; v_gene: TRBV6-5; CDR3nt: TGTGCCAGCCTCAGCGGGGTGCAGGGGCAAGAGACCCAGTACTTC; CDR3aa: CASLSGVQGQETQYF
j_gene: TRBJ2-1; d_gene: TRBD1; len: 16; abundance: NA; v_gene: TRBV4-2; CDR3nt: TGTGCCAGCAGCCAAGATATAGGACAGGGACGCAATGAGCAGTTCTTC; CDR3aa: CASSQDIGQGRNEQFF
j_gene: TRBJ2-2; d_gene: TRBD1; len: 16; abundance: NA; v_gene: TRBV5-1; CDR3nt: TGCGCCAGCAGAAGGTTGACAGGGGAGAACACCGGGGAGCTGTTTTTT; CDR3aa: CASRRLTGENTGELFF
j_gene: TRBJ2-3; d_gene: NA; len: 18; abundance: NA; v_gene: TRBV7-2; CDR3nt: TGTGCCAGCAGCTTAGTGGGGCTGAAGGGAGGAAGCACAGATACGCAGTATTTT; CDR3aa: CASSLVGLKGGSTDTQYF
j_gene: TRBJ2-1; d_gene: TRBD1; len: 13; abundance: NA; v_gene: TRBV2; CDR3nt: TGTGCCAGCAACCGGGACAGCTTCAATGAGCAGTTCTTC; CDR3aa: CASNRDSFNEQFF
j_gene: TRBJ1-2; d_gene: NA; len: 13; abundance: NA; v_gene: TRBV9; CDR3nt: TGTGCCAGCAGCGTAGGGAGGGCCTATGGCTACACCTTC; CDR3aa: CASSVGRAYGYTF
j_gene: TRBJ1-1; d_gene: TRBD1; len: 14; abundance: few; v_gene: TRBV7-3; CDR3nt: TGTGCCAGCAGCTTGACAGGGGGGAACACTGAAGCTTTCTTT; CDR3aa: CASSLTGGNTEAFF
j_gene: TRBJ2-7; d_gene: TRBD1; len: 15; abundance: NA; v_gene: TRBV19; CDR3nt: TGTGCCAGTAGTAACGTACCGGGACAGGAGGGCGAGCAGTACTTC; CDR3aa: CASSNVPGQEGEQYF
j_gene: TRBJ2-7; d_gene: NA; len: 12; abundance: NA; v_gene: TRBV18; CDR3nt: TGTGCCAGCTCACCACAGGGGTACGAGTTGTACTTC; CDR3aa: CASSPQGYELYF
j_gene: TRBJ2-5; d_gene: NA; len: 14; abundance: few; v_gene: TRBV28; CDR3nt: TGTGCCAGCAGTTGGACGGGAAGCGTGGAGACCCAGTACTTC; CDR3aa: CASSWTGSVETQYF
j_gene: TRBJ2-5; d_gene: TRBD2; len: 17; abundance: NA; v_gene: TRBV19; CDR3nt: TGTGCCAGTAGTATCCGCGACGGCGGGAGGGCCCTAGAGACCCAGTACTTC; CDR3aa: CASSIRDGGRALETQYF
j_gene: TRBJ1-6; d_gene: NA; len: 17; abundance: NA; v_gene: TRBV6-1; CDR3nt: TGTGCCAGCAGTGAAGCCCAGGGCGCCTCCTATAATTCACCCCTCCACTTT; CDR3aa: CASSEAQGASYNSPLHF
j_gene: TRBJ2-5; d_gene: TRBD2; len: 15; abundance: once; v_gene: TRBV2; CDR3nt: TGTGCCAGCAGCTCGGGTGCGGGGGGCCGGGAGACCCAGTACTTC; CDR3aa: CASSSGAGGRETQYF
j_gene: TRBJ2-7; d_gene: TRBD1; len: 13; abundance: NA; v_gene: TRBV2; CDR3nt: TGTGCCAGCCGGGACAGCCGTTTTTACGAGCAGTACTTC; CDR3aa: CASRDSRFYEQYF
j_gene: TRBJ1-1; d_gene: NA; len: 16; abundance: NA; v_gene: TRBV7-9; CDR3nt: TGTGCCAGCAGCTTAGAAGGCAGGGCCGCGGGGTCTGAAGCTTTCTTT; CDR3aa: CASSLEGRAAGSEAFF
j_gene: TRBJ1-5; d_gene: NA; len: 17; abundance: NA; v_gene: TRBV28; CDR3nt: TGTGCCAGCAGTTCTATGCACCGAGATGTAGGCAATCAGCCCCAGCATTTT; CDR3aa: CASSSMHRDVGNQPQHF
j_gene: TRBJ1-4; d_gene: NA; len: 16; abundance: NA; v_gene: TRBV6-5; CDR3nt: TGTGCCAGCAGTTACTCGAAGAGTGGAACTAATGAAAAACTGTTTTTT; CDR3aa: CASSYSKSGTNEKLFF
j_gene: TRBJ2-3; d_gene: NA; len: 15; abundance: NA; v_gene: TRBV5-1; CDR3nt: TGCGCCAGCAGCTTGCGGCAGGGGGAGGCAGATACGCAGTATTTT; CDR3aa: CASSLRQGEADTQYF
j_gene: TRBJ2-2; d_gene: TRBD2; len: 14; abundance: NA; v_gene: TRBV6-1; CDR3nt: TGTGCCAGCAGTTATCGCCCTAGCGGCGGGGAGCTGTTTTTT; CDR3aa: CASSYRPSGGELFF
j_gene: TRBJ2-7; d_gene: TRBD1; len: 15; abundance: NA; v_gene: TRBV23-1; CDR3nt: TGCGCCAGCAGGACAACAGGGGGAACGTCCTACGAGCAGTACTTC; CDR3aa: CASRTTGGTSYEQYF
j_gene: TRBJ1-4; d_gene: TRBD1; len: 15; abundance: NA; v_gene: TRBV18; CDR3nt: TGTGCCAGCTCACGGACAGGAGAGGCTAATGAAAAACTGTTTTTT; CDR3aa: CASSRTGEANEKLFF
j_gene: TRBJ2-7; d_gene: TRBD1; len: 15; abundance: NA; v_gene: TRBV2; CDR3nt: TGTGCCAGCAGTGGAGGATGGGGACAGCCCTACGAGCAGTACTTC; CDR3aa: CASSGGWGQPYEQYF
j_gene: TRBJ2-2; d_gene: NA; len: 13; abundance: NA; v_gene: TRBV7-7; CDR3nt: TGTGCTAGCAGCTCCAGGGGTGGCGGGGAGCTGTTTTTT; CDR3aa: CASSSRGGGELFF
j_gene: TRBJ1-1; d_gene: NA; len: 16; abundance: NA; v_gene: TRBV5-1; CDR3nt: TGCGCCAGCAGTTCCACTCAGGGTACCTTGAACACTGAAGCTTTCTTT; CDR3aa: CASSSTQGTLNTEAFF
j_gene: TRBJ1-4; d_gene: TRBD1; len: 17; abundance: NA; v_gene: TRBV11-2; CDR3nt: TGTGCCAGCAGCTTACCCCACGGGACAGGGACAAGGGAAAAACTGTTTTTT; CDR3aa: CASSLPHGTGTREKLFF
j_gene: TRBJ2-3; d_gene: NA; len: 14; abundance: NA; v_gene: TRBV5-4; CDR3nt: TGTGCCAGCAGCTTCGAGGGAGGCGGAGATACGCAGTATTTT; CDR3aa: CASSFEGGGDTQYF